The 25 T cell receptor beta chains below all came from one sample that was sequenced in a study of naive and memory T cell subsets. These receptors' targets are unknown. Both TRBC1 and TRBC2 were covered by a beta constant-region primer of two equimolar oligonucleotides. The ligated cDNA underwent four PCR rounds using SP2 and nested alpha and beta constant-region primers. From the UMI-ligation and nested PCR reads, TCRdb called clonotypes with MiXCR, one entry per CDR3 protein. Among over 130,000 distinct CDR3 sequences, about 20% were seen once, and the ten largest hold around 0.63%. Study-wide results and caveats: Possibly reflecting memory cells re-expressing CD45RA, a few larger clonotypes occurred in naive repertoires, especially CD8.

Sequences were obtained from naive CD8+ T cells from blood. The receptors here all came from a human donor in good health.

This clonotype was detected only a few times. CDR3 residues: CASSRPRGDEQYF. The DNA of the CDR3 is TGCGCCAGCAGCCGCCCTCGGGGGGACGAGCAGTACTTC. The V and J genes are TRBV4-1 and TRBJ2-7; 7 bases are shared with TRBD2. The CDR3 totals 13 residues. V shed 4 bases, J shed 5 bases, and the junction held 5 bases outside the gene matches. Germline V gene sequence: CDR1 MGHRA, CDR2 YSYEKL.

The chain's CDR3 is CASSLGPSGVIADTQYF. CDR3 in DNA: TGTGCCAGCAGCTTAGGTCCTAGCGGGGTGATCGCAGATACGCAGTATTTT. The genes are TRBV13 and TRBJ2-3, with TRBD2 identical over 9 bases. The junction had 8 bases not matched to a gene; V was cut back by 0 bases and J by 4 bases. Germline CDR1 is PRHDT and CDR2 is FYEKMQ (reference sequence). There are 17 residues in the CDR3. Drawing the rest from reference TRBV13 and TRBJ2-3, the complete variable domain is AAGVIQSPRHLIKEKRETATLKCYPIPRHDTVYWYQQGPGQDPQFLISFYEKMQSDKGSIPDRFSAQQFSDYHSELNMSSLELGDSALYFCASSLGPSGVIADTQYFGPGTRLTVL.

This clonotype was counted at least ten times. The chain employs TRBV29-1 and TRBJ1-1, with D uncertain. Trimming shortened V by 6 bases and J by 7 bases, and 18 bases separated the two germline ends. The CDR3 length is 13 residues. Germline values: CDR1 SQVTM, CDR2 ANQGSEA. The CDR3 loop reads CSVPSGHPYEAFF. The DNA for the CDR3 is TGCAGCGTCCCCAGCGGGCACCCCTATGAAGCTTTCTTT.

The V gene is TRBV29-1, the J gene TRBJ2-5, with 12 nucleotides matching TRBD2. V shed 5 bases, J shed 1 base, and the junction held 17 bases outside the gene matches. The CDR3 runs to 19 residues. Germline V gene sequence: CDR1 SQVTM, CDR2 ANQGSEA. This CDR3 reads CSVNVRTSGIRERQETQYF. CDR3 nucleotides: TGCAGCGTTAACGTGAGGACTAGCGGGATCCGGGAGCGCCAAGAGACCCAGTACTTC.

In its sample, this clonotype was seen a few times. CDR3 residues: CASSSPPGQGPDTQYF. For the CDR3, the DNA is TGTGCCAGCAGTTCTCCTCCGGGACAGGGCCCAGATACGCAGTATTTT. The chain links TRBV27 to TRBJ2-3; 9 bases line up with TRBD1. V dropped 4 bases and J dropped 4; count of bases not matched to a gene: 9. Germline V gene lookup returns CDR1 MNHEY and CDR2 SMNVEV (reference sequence). The CDR3 sequence is 16 residues long.

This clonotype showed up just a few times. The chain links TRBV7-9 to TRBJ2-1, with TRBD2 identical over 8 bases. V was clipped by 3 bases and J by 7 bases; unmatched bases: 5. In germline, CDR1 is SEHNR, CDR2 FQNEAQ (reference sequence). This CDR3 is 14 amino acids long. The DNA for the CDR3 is TGTGCCAGCAGCTTGAGCGGGAGTTTTAATGAGCAGTTCTTC. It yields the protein CASSLSGSFNEQFF.

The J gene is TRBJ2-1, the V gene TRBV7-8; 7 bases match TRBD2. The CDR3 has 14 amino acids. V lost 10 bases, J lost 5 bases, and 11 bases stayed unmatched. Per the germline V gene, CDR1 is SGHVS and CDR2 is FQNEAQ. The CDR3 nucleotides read TGTGCCACCGAGAGCGGGGCGAGAAACAATGAGCAGTTCTTC. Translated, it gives CATESGARNNEQFF.

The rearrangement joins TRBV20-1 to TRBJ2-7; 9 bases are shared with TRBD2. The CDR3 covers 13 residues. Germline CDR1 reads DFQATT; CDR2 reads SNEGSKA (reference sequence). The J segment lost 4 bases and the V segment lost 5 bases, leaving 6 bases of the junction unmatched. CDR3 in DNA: TGCAGTGCTGTTGGTAGCGGGGGATACGAGCAGTACTTC. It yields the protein CSAVGSGGYEQYF.

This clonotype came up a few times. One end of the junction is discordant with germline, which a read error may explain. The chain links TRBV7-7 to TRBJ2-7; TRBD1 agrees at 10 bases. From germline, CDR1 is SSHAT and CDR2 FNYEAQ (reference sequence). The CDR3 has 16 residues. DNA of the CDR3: TGTGCTAGCAGCTTTGACAGGGGGCTCATCCCCTACGAGCAGTACTTC. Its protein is CASSFDRGLIPYEQYF. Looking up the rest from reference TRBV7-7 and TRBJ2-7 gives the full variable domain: GAGVSQSPRYKVTKRGQDVTLRCDPISSHATLYWYQQALGQGPEFLTYFNYEAQPDKSGLPSDRFSAERPEGSISTLTIQRTEQRDSAMYRCASSFDRGLIPYEQYFGPGTRLTVT.

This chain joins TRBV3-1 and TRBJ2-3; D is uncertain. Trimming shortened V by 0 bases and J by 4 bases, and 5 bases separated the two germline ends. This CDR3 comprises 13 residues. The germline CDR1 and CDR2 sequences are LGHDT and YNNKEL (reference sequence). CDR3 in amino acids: CASSQDFSDTQYF. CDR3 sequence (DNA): TGTGCCAGCAGCCAAGATTTCTCAGATACGCAGTATTTT.

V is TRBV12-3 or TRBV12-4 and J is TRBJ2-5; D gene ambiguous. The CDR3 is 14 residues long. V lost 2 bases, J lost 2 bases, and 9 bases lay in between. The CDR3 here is CASSLTLPQETQYF. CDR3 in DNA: TGTGCCAGCAGTTTAACACTACCGCAAGAGACCCAGTACTTC.

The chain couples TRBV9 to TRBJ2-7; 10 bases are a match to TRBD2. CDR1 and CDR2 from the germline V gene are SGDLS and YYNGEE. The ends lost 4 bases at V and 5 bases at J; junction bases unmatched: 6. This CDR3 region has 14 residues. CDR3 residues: CASSSSGSFDEQYF. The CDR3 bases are TGTGCCAGCAGCTCTAGCGGGAGCTTCGACGAGCAGTACTTC.

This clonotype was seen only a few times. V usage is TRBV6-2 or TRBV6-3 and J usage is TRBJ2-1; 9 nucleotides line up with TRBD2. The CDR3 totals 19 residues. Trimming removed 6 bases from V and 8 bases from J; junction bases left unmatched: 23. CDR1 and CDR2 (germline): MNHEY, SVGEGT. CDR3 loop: CASSQRPTSPREGLYEQFF. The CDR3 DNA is TGTGCCAGCAGCCAAAGACCCACCTCTCCGCGGGAGGGCCTATATGAGCAGTTCTTC.

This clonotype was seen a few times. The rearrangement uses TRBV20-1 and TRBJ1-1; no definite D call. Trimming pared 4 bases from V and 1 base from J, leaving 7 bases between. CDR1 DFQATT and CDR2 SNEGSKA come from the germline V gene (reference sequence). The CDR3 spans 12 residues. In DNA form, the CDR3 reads TGCAGTGCTACCAGCCAGAACACTGAAGCTTTCTTT. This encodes CSATSQNTEAFF.

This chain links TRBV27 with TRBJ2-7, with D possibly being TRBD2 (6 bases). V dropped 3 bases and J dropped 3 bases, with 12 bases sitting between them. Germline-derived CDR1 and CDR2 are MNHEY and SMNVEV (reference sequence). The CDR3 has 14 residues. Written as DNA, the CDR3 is TGTGCCAGCAGTTTGGGTGCCGGGAGCTACGAGCAGTACTTC. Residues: CASSLGAGSYEQYF.

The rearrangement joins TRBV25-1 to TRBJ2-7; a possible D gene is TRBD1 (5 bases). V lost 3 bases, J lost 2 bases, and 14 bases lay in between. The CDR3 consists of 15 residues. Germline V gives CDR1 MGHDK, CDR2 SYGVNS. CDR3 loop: CASSEQGHKPYEQYF. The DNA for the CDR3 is TGTGCCAGCAGTGAGCAGGGCCATAAGCCCTACGAGCAGTACTTC.

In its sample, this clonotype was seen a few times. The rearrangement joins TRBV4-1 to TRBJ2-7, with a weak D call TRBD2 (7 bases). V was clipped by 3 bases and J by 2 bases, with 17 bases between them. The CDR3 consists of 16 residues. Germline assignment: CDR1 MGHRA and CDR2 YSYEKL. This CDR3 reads CASSHPTERDTYEQYF. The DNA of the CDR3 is TGCGCCAGCAGCCACCCGACTGAGCGGGACACCTACGAGCAGTACTTC.

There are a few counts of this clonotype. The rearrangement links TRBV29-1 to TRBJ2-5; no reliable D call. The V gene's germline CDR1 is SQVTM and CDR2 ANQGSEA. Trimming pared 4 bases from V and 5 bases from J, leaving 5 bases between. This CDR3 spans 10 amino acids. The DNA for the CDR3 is TGCAGCGTTGGGGGTGAGACCCAGTACTTC. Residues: CSVGGETQYF.

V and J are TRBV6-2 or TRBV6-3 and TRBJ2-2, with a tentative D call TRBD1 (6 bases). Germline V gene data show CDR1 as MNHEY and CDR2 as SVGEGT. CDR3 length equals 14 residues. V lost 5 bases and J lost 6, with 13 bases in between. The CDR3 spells CASSRTGYSGELFF. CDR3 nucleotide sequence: TGTGCCAGCAGTCGCACAGGGTACTCCGGGGAGCTGTTTTTT.

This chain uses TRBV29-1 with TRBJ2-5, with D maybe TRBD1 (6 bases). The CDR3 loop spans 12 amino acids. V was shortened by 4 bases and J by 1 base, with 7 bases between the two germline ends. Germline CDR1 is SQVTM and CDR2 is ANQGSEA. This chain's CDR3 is CSVGGPQETQYF. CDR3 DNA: TGCAGCGTTGGGGGGCCCCAAGAGACCCAGTACTTC.

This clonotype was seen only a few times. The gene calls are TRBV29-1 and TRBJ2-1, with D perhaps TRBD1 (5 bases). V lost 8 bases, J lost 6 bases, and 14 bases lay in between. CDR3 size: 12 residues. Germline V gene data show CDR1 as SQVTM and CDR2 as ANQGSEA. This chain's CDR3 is CSIRKGSNEQFF. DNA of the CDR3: TGCAGCATCCGCAAGGGGTCCAATGAGCAGTTCTTC.

This CDR3 is CASSFRGEYNSPLHF. In nucleotides, the CDR3 is TGTGCCAGCAGCTTCAGGGGCGAATATAATTCACCCCTCCACTTT. This chain joins TRBV13 and TRBJ1-6; weak D call: TRBD1 (6 bases). The CDR3 is made up of 15 amino acids. Between the trimmed V and J ends, which lost 3 bases and 4 bases, there was a span of 10 bases. The V gene's germline CDR1 is PRHDT and CDR2 FYEKMQ (reference sequence).

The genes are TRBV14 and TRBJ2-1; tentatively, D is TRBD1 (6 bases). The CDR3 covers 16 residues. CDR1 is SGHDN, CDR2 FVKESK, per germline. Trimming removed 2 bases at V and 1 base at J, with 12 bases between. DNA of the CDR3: TGTGCCAGCAGCCAAATACAGGGTATGTCCTACAATGAGCAGTTCTTC. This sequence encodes CASSQIQGMSYNEQFF. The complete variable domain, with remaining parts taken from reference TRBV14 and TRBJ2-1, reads EAGVTQFPSHSVIEKGQTVTLRCDPISGHDNLYWYRRVMGKEIKFLLHFVKESKQDESGMPNNRFLAERTGGTYSTLKVQPAELEDSGVYFCASSQIQGMSYNEQFFGPGTRLTVL.

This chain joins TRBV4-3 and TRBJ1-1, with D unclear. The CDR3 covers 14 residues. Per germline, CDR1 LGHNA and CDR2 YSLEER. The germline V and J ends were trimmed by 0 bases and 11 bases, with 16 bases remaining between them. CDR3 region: CASSQDWESGGAFF. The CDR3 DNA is TGCGCCAGCAGCCAAGATTGGGAGTCAGGCGGGGCTTTCTTT.

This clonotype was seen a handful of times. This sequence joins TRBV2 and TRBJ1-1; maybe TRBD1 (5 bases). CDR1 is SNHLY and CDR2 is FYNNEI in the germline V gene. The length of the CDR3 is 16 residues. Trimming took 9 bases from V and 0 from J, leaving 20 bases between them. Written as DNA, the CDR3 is TGTGCCAGGGAAACGGGGGGAAAAATAATGAACACTGAAGCTTTCTTT. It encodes CARETGGKIMNTEAFF. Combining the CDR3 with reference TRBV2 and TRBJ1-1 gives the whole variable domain EPEVTQTPSHQVTQMGQEVILRCVPISNHLYFYWYRQILGQKVEFLVSFYNNEISEKSEIFDDQFSVERPDGSNFTLKIRSTKLEDSAMYFCARETGGKIMNTEAFFGQGTRLTVV.